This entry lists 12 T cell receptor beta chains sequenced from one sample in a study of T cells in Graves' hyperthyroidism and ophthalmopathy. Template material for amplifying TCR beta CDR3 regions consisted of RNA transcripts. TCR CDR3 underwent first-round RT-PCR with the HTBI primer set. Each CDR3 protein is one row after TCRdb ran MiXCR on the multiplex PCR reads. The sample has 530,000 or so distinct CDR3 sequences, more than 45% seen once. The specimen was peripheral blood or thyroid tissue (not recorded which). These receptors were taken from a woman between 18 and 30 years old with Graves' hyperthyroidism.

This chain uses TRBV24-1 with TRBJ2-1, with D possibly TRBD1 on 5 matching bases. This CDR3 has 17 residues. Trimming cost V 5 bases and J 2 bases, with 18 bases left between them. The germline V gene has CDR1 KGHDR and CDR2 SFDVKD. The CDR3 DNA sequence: TGTGCCACCAGTGTCTCCCCAGTAGCAGGGACCTACAATGAGCAGTTCTTC. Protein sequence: CATSVSPVAGTYNEQFF.

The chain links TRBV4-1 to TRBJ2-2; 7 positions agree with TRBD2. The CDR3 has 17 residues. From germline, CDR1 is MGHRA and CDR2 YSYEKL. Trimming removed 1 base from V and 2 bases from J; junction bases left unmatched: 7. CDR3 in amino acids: CASSQGVGGSNTGELFF. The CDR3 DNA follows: TGCGCCAGCAGCCAAGGGGTGGGCGGGAGTAACACCGGGGAGCTGTTTTTT.

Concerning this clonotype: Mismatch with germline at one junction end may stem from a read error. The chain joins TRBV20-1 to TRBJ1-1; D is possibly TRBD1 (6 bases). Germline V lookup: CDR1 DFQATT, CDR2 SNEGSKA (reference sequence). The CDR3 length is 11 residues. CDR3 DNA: TGCAGTGCTTACAGGGACACTGAAGCTTCCTTT. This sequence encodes CSAYRDTEASF.

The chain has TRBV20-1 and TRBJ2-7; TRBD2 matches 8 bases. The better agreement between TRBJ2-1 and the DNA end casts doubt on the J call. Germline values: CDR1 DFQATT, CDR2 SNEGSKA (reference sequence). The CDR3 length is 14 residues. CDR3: CSASAGGRGDEQFF. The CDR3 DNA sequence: TGCAGTGCCTCCGCGGGAGGAAGGGGCGATGAGCAGTTCTTC.

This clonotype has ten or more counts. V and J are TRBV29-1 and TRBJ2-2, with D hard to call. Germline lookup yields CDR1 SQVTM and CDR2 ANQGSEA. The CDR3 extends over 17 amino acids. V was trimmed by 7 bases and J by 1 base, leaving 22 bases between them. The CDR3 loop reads CSALGVLQRRNTGELFF. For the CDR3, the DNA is TGCAGCGCCCTAGGAGTCCTCCAAAGAAGGAACACCGGGGAGCTGTTTTTT.

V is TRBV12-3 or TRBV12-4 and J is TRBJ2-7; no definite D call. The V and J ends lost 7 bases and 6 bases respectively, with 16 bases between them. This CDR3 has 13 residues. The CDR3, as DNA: TGTGCCAGCAACCGCCCCCCCTCGGGCGAGCAGTACTTC. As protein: CASNRPPSGEQYF.

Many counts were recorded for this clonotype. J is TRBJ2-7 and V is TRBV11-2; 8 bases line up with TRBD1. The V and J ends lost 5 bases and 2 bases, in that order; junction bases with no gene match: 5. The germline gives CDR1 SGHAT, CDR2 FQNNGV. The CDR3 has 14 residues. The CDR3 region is CASSHMTGAYEQYF. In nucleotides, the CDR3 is TGTGCCAGCAGCCACATGACAGGGGCCTACGAGCAGTACTTC. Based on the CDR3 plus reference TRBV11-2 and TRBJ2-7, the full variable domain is EAGVAQSPRYKIIEKRQSVAFWCNPISGHATLYWYQQILGQGPKLLIQFQNNGVVDDSQLPKDRFSAERLKGVDSTLKIQPAKLEDSAVYLCASSHMTGAYEQYFGPGTRLTVT.

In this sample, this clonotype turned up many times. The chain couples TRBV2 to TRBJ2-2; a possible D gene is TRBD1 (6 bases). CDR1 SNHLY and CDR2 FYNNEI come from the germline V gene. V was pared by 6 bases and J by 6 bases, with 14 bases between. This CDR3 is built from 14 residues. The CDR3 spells CASSHLQGPGELFF. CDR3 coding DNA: TGTGCCAGCAGCCATCTGCAGGGGCCCGGGGAGCTGTTTTTT. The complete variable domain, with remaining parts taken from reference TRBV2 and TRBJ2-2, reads EPEVTQTPSHQVTQMGQEVILRCVPISNHLYFYWYRQILGQKVEFLVSFYNNEISEKSEIFDDQFSVERPDGSNFTLKIRSTKLEDSAMYFCASSHLQGPGELFFGEGSRLTVL.

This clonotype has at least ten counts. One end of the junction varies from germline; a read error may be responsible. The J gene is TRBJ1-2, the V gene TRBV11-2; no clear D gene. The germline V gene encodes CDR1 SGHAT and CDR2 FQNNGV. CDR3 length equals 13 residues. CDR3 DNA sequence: TGTGCCAGCAGCTCAGGAAGAGAACAGAGGTCCTTTTTC. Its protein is CASSSGREQRSFF.

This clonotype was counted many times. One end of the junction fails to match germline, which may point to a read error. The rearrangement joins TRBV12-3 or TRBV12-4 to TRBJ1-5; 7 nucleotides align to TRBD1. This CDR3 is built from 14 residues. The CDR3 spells CASSLDRDNQPQHF. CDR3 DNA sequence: TGTGCCAGCAGCTTAGACAGGGACAATCAGCCCCAGCATTTT.

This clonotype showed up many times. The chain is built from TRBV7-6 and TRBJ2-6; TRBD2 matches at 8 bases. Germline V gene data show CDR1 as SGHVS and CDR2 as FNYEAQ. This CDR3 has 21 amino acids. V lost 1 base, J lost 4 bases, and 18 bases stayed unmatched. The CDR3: CASSLGLAGDLTLLGANVLTF. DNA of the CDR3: TGTGCCAGCAGCTTAGGGCTAGCGGGCGACCTCACTCTTTTAGGGGCCAACGTCCTGACTTTC.

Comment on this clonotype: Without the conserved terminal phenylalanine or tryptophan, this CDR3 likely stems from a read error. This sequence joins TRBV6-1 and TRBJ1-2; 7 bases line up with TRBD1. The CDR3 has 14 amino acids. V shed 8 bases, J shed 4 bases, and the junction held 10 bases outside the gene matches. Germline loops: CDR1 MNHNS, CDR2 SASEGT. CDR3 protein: CASQQGLSGYGYTL. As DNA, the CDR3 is TGTGCCAGCCAACAGGGGCTCAGCGGCTATGGCTACACCCTC.